The subject of this entry is one T cell receptor (beta chain). With the library built for alpha chains, this beta chain is off target and its frequency is not meaningful. This entry belongs to a study of spatial heterogeneity in lung cancer. A single record per CDR3 protein comes from TCRdb applying MiXCR to the 5' RACE reads. There are roughly 5,400 distinct CDR3 sequences in the sample; 30% to 35% occur only once, and 3.5% to 4% lies in the top ten. Trimming stripped 8 bases from V and 2 bases from J, with 23 bases between. Germline assignment: CDR1 SNHLY and CDR2 FYNNEI. The CDR3 covers 17 residues. Time point reported: sample taken at primary tumor resection. Unsorted tumor, nontumor lung tissue or cryopreserved PBMC supplied the whole RNA. Donation came from roughly 72 patients with untreated early-stage non-small cell lung cancer.

The clonotype was recovered from a female donor with early-stage non-small cell lung cancer. The gene calls are TRBV2 and TRBJ2-3; D unresolved. Specimen: PBMCs, collected at surgery. The DNA of the CDR3 is TGTGCCAGCCTCGTTTCAGACGTGGCGTGGGACACAGATACGCAGTATTTT. It translates to CASLVSDVAWDTDTQYF.